This entry concerns a single T cell receptor (beta chain). Its antigen is not known. The sequenced fragment ends 3 residues before the CDR3 boundary, so the rest is inferred from the germline J gene. The data were taken from a study of T cell clonality in common variable immunodeficiency. Study-level points and caveats: Fewer deletions and N-nucleotide insertions were reportedly seen in common variable immunodeficiency TCR beta sequences.

There are 14 residues in the CDR3. Germline V CDR1 and CDR2: SGHDT, YYEEEE. With V trimmed by 4 bases and J by 2 bases, 3 bases remained unmatched. Profiled with immunoSEQ multiplex PCR; TCRdb holds only in-frame clones, not every one. The profile covers over 30,000 clones, none occurring a single time. For at least one year, all CVID subjects received replacement immunoglobulin. Heparinized whole blood, roughly 5 to 8 ml, came from each donor. The chain employs TRBV5-6 and TRBJ1-5, with 7 positions matching TRBD1. This sequence was found in a human donor with common variable immunodeficiency. Input material: peripheral blood mononuclear cells. The covered CDR3 bases are TGTGCCAGCAGCCAGGGGGGAGGCAATCAGCCC. It codes for CASSQGGGNQP. The CDR3 as a whole reads CASSQGGGNQPQHF.